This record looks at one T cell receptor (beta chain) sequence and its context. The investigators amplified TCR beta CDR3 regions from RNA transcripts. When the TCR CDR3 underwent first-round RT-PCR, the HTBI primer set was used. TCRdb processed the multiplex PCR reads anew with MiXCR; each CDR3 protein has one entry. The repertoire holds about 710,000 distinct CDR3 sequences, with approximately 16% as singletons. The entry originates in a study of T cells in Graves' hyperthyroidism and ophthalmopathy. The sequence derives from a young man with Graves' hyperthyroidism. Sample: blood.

The chain's CDR3 is CATSDSRGYQETQYF. The DNA for the CDR3 is TGTGCCACCAGTGATTCAAGGGGGTACCAAGAGACCCAGTACTTC. This chain connects TRBV24-1 to TRBJ2-5; TRBD1 might be the D (6 bases). Germline assignment: CDR1 KGHDR and CDR2 SFDVKD. Trimming removed 2 bases at V and 0 bases at J, with 9 bases between. This CDR3 region has 15 residues.